Included here is one T cell receptor (beta chain) sequence, with context. Before the COVID-19 pandemic, during about 2011-2019, CD4+ T cells were taken from unexposed donors. The source of the sample is a study of CD4 T cells in relation to SARS-CoV-2 and coronaviruses. This CDR3 contains 15 residues. Trimming removed 8 bases from V and 1 base from J, with 17 bases in between. Germline assignment: CDR1 MNHEY and CDR2 SVGAGI. Uncultured naive and memory CD4+ T cells supplied DNA for deep TCR-beta sequencing. TCRdb's copy holds only in-frame clones and misses some; the assay was immunoSEQ multiplex PCR. The sample records roughly 57,000 clones, 80% to 90% being singletons.

Sequencing used memory CD4+ T cells from PBMCs. This sequence joins TRBV6-5 and TRBJ2-5; tentatively, D is TRBD2 (7 bases). The sequence was collected from a human donor in good health. The CDR3 loop is CASGLGGGIQETQYF. CDR3 DNA: TGTGCCAGCGGCCTAGGGGGGGGGATCCAAGAGACCCAGTACTTC.